Below are 14 T cell receptor beta chains sequenced from a single sample in a study of T cell repertoires in cytomegalovirus infection. The antigens these receptors bind are not known. MiXCR, run by TCRdb on the reads, gives a single entry per CDR3 protein. This repertoire shows 680,000 or so distinct CDR3 sequences, around 32% found once; its top ten account for 15% to 20%. This specimen was cultured PBMCs, taken from culture after CMV antigen stimulation. The source of these receptors is a human donor in good health (CMV status not recorded). Some clones in this sample may be carry-over from other donors' samples.

This clonotype has a count of ten or more. This chain uses TRBV7-2 with TRBJ1-1; TRBD1 matches at 7 bases. Germline values: CDR1 SGHTA, CDR2 FQGNSA. The CDR3 is 13 amino acids. V was pared by 3 bases and J by 4 bases, with 2 bases of the junction left unmatched. CDR3 DNA sequence: TGTGCCAGCAGCTTCAGGGGGGCCACTGAAGCTTTCTTT. This gives the protein CASSFRGATEAFF.

The V call is TRBV7-6, the J call TRBJ2-3, with a tentative D call TRBD2 (6 bases). Trimming shortened V by 0 bases and J by 6 bases, and 16 bases separated the two germline ends. Germline lookup yields CDR1 SGHVS and CDR2 FNYEAQ. The CDR3 is made up of 16 amino acids. The CDR3: CASSLAPAGLADTQYF. The CDR3 region has the DNA TGTGCCAGCAGCTTAGCGCCAGCGGGCCTTGCGGATACGCAGTATTTT.

This chain links TRBV12-3 or TRBV12-4 with TRBJ2-7; D is uncertain. V lost 2 bases and J 5 bases, leaving 7 bases between the germline ends. The CDR3 spans 12 residues. The CDR3 DNA is TGTGCCAGCAGTTTAAAAGGGAACGAGCAGTACTTC. Residues: CASSLKGNEQYF.

This clonotype was counted many times. The rearrangement links TRBV7-2 to TRBJ2-7; maybe TRBD1 (6 bases). The V and J ends lost 4 bases and 0 bases respectively, with 7 bases between them. The germline gives CDR1 SGHTA, CDR2 FQGNSA. The CDR3 loop spans 13 amino acids. The CDR3 is CASSSRGSYEQYF. The CDR3, as DNA: TGTGCCAGCAGCTCCAGGGGCTCCTACGAGCAGTACTTC.

This clonotype was seen a few times. The V gene is TRBV6-1, the J gene TRBJ2-1, with a tentative D call TRBD2 (5 bases). V gave up 6 bases and J gave up 0 bases, with 9 bases separating them. Germline CDR1 MNHNS, CDR2 SASEGT. The CDR3 is made up of 14 amino acids. CDR3 DNA sequence: TGTGCCAGCAGGATCGGGGACTCCTACAATGAGCAGTTCTTC. Translated: CASRIGDSYNEQFF.

The CDR3 nucleotides read TGTGCCAGCAGTCCCCGGGACGGGAGCTCCTACAATGAGCAGTTCTTC. Its protein product is CASSPRDGSSYNEQFF. V and J are TRBV12-3 or TRBV12-4 and TRBJ2-1, with D maybe TRBD2 (6 bases). With 5 bases removed from V and 0 bases from J, the gap between germline ends came to 14 bases. The CDR3 has 16 residues.

This clonotype was seen a few times. CDR3 nucleotides: TGTGCCAGCTGGGATTATCAAGAGACCCAGTACTTC. Translation gives CASWDYQETQYF. The chain couples TRBV6-5 to TRBJ2-5; D ambiguous. Trimming pared 8 bases from V and 2 bases from J, leaving 9 bases between. The CDR3 spans 12 residues. Germline V lookup: CDR1 MNHEY, CDR2 SVGAGI.

This clonotype was observed a few times. This sequence joins TRBV19 and TRBJ2-2; unclear D gene. Germline V CDR1 and CDR2: LNHDA, SQIVND (reference sequence). This CDR3 has 17 amino acids. Deletions cut 6 bases from V and 4 bases from J, with 21 bases between. In DNA form, the CDR3 reads TGTGCCAGTAGCTCGAGGATAAGAGCGTTAACCACCGGGGAGCTGTTTTTT. Translating it yields CASSSRIRALTTGELFF.

The CDR3 sequence: CASSQGPGSSYGYTF. CDR3 nucleotide sequence: TGCGCCAGCAGCCAAGGGCCGGGATCGAGCTATGGCTACACCTTC. The chain carries TRBV4-1 and TRBJ1-2; D is ambiguous. This CDR3 has 15 residues. V was clipped by 1 base and J by 4 bases, with 13 bases between them. The germline V gene encodes CDR1 MGHRA and CDR2 YSYEKL.

The chain has TRBV6-2 or TRBV6-3 and TRBJ1-2; D possibly corresponds to TRBD1 (5 bases). From germline, CDR1 is MNHEY and CDR2 SVGEGT. This CDR3 region has 14 residues. V lost 8 bases to trimming and J lost 3 bases, with 16 bases between them. The CDR3 reads CASAPGRRDYGYTF. CDR3 in DNA: TGTGCCAGCGCCCCGGGCCGCAGGGACTATGGCTACACCTTC.

The chain links TRBV20-1 to TRBJ2-1, with D possibly matching TRBD1 (6 bases). The CDR3 length is 20 residues. V lost 4 bases and J 2 bases, leaving 30 bases between the germline ends. CDR1 DFQATT and CDR2 SNEGSKA come from the germline V gene (reference sequence). CDR3 region: CSANRARGRVGLRPYNEQFF. CDR3 DNA: TGCAGTGCTAACAGGGCACGTGGTCGTGTCGGACTCCGGCCCTACAATGAGCAGTTCTTC.

This clonotype has more than one count but fewer than ten. This chain connects TRBV7-2 to TRBJ2-3; no clear D gene. The CDR3 is made up of 15 amino acids. Germline values: CDR1 SGHTA, CDR2 FQGNSA. The ends were cut back, 5 bases at V and 4 bases at J, with 16 bases in the middle. The CDR3 here is CASSPAPGGSDTQYF. CDR3 sequence (DNA): TGTGCCAGCAGCCCGGCGCCGGGCGGTTCAGATACGCAGTATTTT.

This clonotype was observed many times. This chain uses TRBV11-2 with TRBJ2-5; 7 nucleotides match TRBD1. CDR3 length equals 14 residues. Germline CDR1 and CDR2: SGHAT and FQNNGV. The V gene end was trimmed by 5 bases and the J gene end by 2 bases; junction bases not matched to a gene: 5. The CDR3 DNA follows: TGTGCCAGCAGCCCCCGGGACAGACAAGAGACCCAGTACTTC. Translating it yields CASSPRDRQETQYF.

This sequence joins TRBV7-2 and TRBJ2-1; 13 bases are a match to TRBD2. With 2 bases clipped from V and 14 bases from J, the junction kept 9 bases outside the gene matches. Per the germline V gene, CDR1 is SGHTA and CDR2 is FQGNSA. CDR3 size: 15 residues. For the CDR3, the DNA is TGTGCCAGCAGCTTAAGGACTAGCGGGAGTAATAAGGAGTTCTTC. Amino acids: CASSLRTSGSNKEFF.